Listed below are T cell receptor beta chains from one sample, sequenced in a study of Ad26.COV2.S vaccination and SARS-CoV-2 variants. Assay used: immunoSEQ multiplex PCR; TCRdb lists only in-frame clones, some missing. The table includes some 190,000 clones, around 85% detected once. Sequencing was performed on peripheral blood, taken after recovery from COVID-19. The source is a human donor who had recovered from COVID-19. CDR3s include the opening cysteine and the closing phenylalanine or tryptophan. Each record gives: J gene, V gene, D gene, CDR3 length, CDR3 DNA, CDR3 protein. D genes are given only for firm matches.

J: TRBJ2-7; V: TRBV5-4; D: TRBD2; length: 15; DNA: TGTGCCAGCAGCTTTATATCCGGGGGGAAGTACGAGCAGTACTTC; CDR3: CASSFISGGKYEQYF
J: TRBJ1-1; V: TRBV19; D: NA; length: 16; DNA: TGTGCCAGTAGTACTGGAGCGGCGCCGAGGAACACTGAAGCTTTCTTT; CDR3: CASSTGAAPRNTEAFF
J: TRBJ2-2; V: TRBV5-1; D: NA; length: 15; DNA: TGCGCCAGCAGCTTAGGGGTACCCAACACCGGGGAGCTGTTTTTT; CDR3: CASSLGVPNTGELFF
J: TRBJ2-7; V: TRBV2; D: TRBD1; length: 12; DNA: TGTGCCAGCAGTGAGGACAGGGGCGAGCGGTACTTC; CDR3: CASSEDRGERYF
J: TRBJ1-3; V: TRBV6-1; D: NA; length: 15; DNA: TGTGCCAGCAGTGAATGGGGGGCATCGGGAAACACCATATATTTT; CDR3: CASSEWGASGNTIYF
J: TRBJ1-3; V: TRBV27; D: NA; length: 14; DNA: TGTGCCAGCAGGCCGGGGGGCTCTGGAAACACCATATATTTT; CDR3: CASRPGGSGNTIYF
J: TRBJ1-2; V: TRBV5-8; D: TRBD1; length: 16; DNA: TGTGCCAGCAGCTCGGGGACAGGGGGCTTCCGGGAAGGCTACACCTTC; CDR3: CASSSGTGGFREGYTF
J: TRBJ2-3; V: TRBV6-1; D: NA; length: 15; DNA: TGTGCCAGCAGTGAAGTAGGGGACGGCACAGATACGCAGTATTTT; CDR3: CASSEVGDGTDTQYF
J: TRBJ1-1; V: TRBV5-5; D: TRBD1; length: 14; DNA: TGTGCCAGCAGCTTGGAGGGGGCTAACACTGAAGCTTTCTTT; CDR3: CASSLEGANTEAFF
J: TRBJ2-1; V: TRBV5-1; D: TRBD2; length: 16; DNA: TGCGCCAGCAGCTTGGCCCGGACTAGCGGGACCGATGAGCAGTTCTTC; CDR3: CASSLARTSGTDEQFF
J: TRBJ1-2; V: TRBV7-8; D: NA; length: 15; DNA: TGTGCCAGCAGCTTAGACCGCCAAACTAACTATGGCTACACCTTC; CDR3: CASSLDRQTNYGYTF
J: TRBJ2-3; V: TRBV5-8; D: NA; length: 14; DNA: TGTGCCAGCAGCTTGGGACTGAGGGCAGATACGCAGTATTTT; CDR3: CASSLGLRADTQYF
J: TRBJ2-5; V: TRBV20-1; D: NA; length: 14; DNA: TGCAGTGCTAGTACTAGCCCCGTACTGGAGACCCAGTACTTC; CDR3: CSASTSPVLETQYF
J: TRBJ2-7; V: TRBV11-2; D: NA; length: 11; DNA: TGTGCCAGCAGCCTGTACGGAAGGCTGTACTTC; CDR3: CASSLYGRLYF